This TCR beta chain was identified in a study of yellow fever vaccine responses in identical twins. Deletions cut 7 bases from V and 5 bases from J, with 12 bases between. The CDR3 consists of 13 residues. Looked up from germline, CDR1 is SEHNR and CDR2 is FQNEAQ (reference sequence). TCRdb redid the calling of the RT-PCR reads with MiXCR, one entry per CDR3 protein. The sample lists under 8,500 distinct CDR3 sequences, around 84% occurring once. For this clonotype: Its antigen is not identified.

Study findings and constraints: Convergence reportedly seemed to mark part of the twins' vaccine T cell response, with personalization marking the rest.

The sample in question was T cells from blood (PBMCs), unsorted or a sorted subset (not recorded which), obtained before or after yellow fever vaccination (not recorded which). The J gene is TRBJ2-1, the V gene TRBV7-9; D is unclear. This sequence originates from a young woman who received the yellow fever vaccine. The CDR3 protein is CASTLLGDNEQFF. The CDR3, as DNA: TGTGCCAGCACGTTGTTGGGTGACAATGAGCAGTTCTTC. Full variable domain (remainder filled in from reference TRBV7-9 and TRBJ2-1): DTGVSQNPRHKITKRGQNVTFRCDPISEHNRLYWYRQTLGQGPEFLTYFQNEAQLEKSRLLSDRFSAERPKGSFSTLEIQRTEQGDSAMYLCASTLLGDNEQFFGPGTRLTVL.